This T cell receptor (beta chain) stems from a study of blood T cell repertoires in COVID-19. The overall study: Samples taken during acute and convalescent COVID-19 were collected in the United States, Italy and Spain. Sources were T cells, B-cell-depleted T cells, or PBMCs; the material itself was cDNA or gDNA.

The germline V and J ends were trimmed by 2 bases and 2 bases, with 10 bases remaining between them. Germline CDR1 is MDHEN and CDR2 is SYDVKM. The CDR3 is made up of 14 amino acids. Original processing notes: Nucleated cell counts were estimated from reference gene primer amplification. Here immunoSEQ multiplex PCR was the method, and the copy in TCRdb shows in-frame clones only, minus some. V, J and clone size were drawn from that table, and D and trimming were deduced from the DNA. The data contain tens of thousands of clones, about 81% of them singletons. This chain joins TRBV28 and TRBJ2-7; weak D call: TRBD1 (6 bases). The sequence was collected from a human donor in a cohort sampled during active COVID-19. The sample comprised peripheral blood. The DNA of the CDR3 is TGTGCCAGCAGTTTAAGGGACACCGCCTACGAGCAGTACTTC. Translated: CASSLRDTAYEQYF.